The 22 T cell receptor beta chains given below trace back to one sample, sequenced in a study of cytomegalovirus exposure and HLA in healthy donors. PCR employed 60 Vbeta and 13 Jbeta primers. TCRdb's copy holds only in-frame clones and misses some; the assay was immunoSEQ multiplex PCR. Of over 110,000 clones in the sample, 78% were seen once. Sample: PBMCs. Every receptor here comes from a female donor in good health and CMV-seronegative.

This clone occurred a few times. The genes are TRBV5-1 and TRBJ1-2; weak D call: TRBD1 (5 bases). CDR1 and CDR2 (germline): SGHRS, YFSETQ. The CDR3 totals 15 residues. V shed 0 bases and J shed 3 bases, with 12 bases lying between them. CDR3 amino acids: CASSLGPGPDYGYTF. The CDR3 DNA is TGCGCCAGCAGCTTGGGTCCAGGGCCGGACTATGGCTACACCTTC. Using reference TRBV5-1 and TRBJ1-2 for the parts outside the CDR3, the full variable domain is KAGVTQTPRYLIKTRGQQVTLSCSPISGHRSVSWYQQTPGQGLQFLFEYFSETQRNKGNFPGRFSGRQFSNSRSEMNVSTLELGDSALYLCASSLGPGPDYGYTFGSGTRLTVV.

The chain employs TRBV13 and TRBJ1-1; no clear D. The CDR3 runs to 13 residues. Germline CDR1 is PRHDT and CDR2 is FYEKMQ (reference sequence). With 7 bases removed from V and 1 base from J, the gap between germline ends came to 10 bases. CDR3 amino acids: CASTRLWNTEAFF. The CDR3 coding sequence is TGTGCCAGCACGAGACTCTGGAACACTGAAGCTTTCTTT. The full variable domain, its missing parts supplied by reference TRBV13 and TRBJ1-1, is AAGVIQSPRHLIKEKRETATLKCYPIPRHDTVYWYQQGPGQDPQFLISFYEKMQSDKGSIPDRFSAQQFSDYHSELNMSSLELGDSALYFCASTRLWNTEAFFGQGTRLTVV.

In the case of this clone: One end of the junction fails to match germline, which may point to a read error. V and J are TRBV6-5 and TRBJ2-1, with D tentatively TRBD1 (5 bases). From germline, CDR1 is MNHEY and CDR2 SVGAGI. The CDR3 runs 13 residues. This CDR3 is CASSPNQGFQAIF. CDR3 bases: TGTGCCAGCAGCCCCAATCAGGGCTTTCAGGCGATCTTC.

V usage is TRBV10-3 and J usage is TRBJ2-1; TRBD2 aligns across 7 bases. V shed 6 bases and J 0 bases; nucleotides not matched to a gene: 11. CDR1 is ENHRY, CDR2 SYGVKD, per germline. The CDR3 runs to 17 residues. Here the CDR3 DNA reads TGTGCCATCAGAACTCCGGGGGGATCCCCCTCCTACAATGAGCAGTTCTTC. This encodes CAIRTPGGSPSYNEQFF.

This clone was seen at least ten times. CDR3 DNA sequence: TGCGCCAGCAGCCAGCACCGGGATCATCAGCCCCAGCATTTT. Its protein product is CASSQHRDHQPQHF. J is TRBJ1-5 and V is TRBV4-3, with D unresolved. CDR3 length: 14 amino acids. V dropped 3 bases and J dropped 5 bases, with 11 bases sitting between them. Germline V gene data show CDR1 as LGHNA and CDR2 as YSLEER.

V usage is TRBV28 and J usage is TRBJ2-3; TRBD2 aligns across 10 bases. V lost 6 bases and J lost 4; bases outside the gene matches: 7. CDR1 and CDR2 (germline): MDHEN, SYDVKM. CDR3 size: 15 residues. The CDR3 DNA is TGTGCCAGCAGCTTAGCGGGGGGATGGTCAGATACGCAGTATTTT. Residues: CASSLAGGWSDTQYF. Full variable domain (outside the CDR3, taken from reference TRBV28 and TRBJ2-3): DVKVTQSSRYLVKRTGEKVFLECVQDMDHENMFWYRQDPGLGLRLIYFSYDVKMKEKGDIPEGYSVSREKKERFSLILESASTNQTSMYLCASSLAGGWSDTQYFGPGTRLTVL.

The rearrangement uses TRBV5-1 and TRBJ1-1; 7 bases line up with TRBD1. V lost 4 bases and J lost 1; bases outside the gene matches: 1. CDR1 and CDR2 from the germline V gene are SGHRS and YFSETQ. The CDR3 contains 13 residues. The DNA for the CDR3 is TGCGCCAGCAGCCGGACAGGGAACACTGAAGCTTTCTTT. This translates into CASSRTGNTEAFF.

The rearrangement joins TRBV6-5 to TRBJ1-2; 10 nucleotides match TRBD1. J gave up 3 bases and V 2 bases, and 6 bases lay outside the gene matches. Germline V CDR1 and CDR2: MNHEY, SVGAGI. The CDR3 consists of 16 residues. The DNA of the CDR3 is TGTGCCAGCAGTTACCTTCGAGGACAGGGGGACTATGGCTACACCTTC. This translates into CASSYLRGQGDYGYTF.

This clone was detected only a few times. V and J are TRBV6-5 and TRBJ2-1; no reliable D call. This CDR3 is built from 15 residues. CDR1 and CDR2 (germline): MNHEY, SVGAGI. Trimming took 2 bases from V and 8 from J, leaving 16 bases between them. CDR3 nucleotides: TGTGCCAGCAGTTACGGCAGCGACGGGTTCTATGAGCAGTTCTTC. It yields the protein CASSYGSDGFYEQFF.

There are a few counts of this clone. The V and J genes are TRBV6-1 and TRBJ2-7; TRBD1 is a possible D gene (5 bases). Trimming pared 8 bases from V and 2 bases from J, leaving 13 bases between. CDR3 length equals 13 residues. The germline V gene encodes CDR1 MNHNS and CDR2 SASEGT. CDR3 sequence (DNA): TGTGCCAGCGCCGTGGGGCAGACCTACGAGCAGTACTTC. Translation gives CASAVGQTYEQYF.

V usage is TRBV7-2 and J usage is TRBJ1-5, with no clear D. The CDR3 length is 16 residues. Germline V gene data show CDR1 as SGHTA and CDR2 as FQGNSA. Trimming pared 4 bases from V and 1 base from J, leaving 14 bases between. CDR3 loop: CASSSDEWRSNQPQHF. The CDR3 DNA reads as TGTGCCAGCAGCTCCGATGAATGGAGGAGCAATCAGCCCCAGCATTTT.

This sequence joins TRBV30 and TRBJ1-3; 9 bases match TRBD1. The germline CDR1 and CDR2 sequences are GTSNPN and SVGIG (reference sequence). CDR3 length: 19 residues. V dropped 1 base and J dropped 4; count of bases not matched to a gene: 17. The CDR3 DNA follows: TGTGCCTGGAGTGCCCTAGGGCCTCGGCCGGGACAGGGAGGAAACACCATATATTTT. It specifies CAWSALGPRPGQGGNTIYF.

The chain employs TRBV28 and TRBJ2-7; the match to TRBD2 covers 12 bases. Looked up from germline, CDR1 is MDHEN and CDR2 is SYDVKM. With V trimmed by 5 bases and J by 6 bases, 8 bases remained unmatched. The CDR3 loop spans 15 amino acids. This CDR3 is CASSAPTSGRSEQYF. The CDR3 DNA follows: TGTGCCAGCAGTGCCCCGACTAGCGGGAGAAGCGAGCAGTACTTC.

CDR3 in amino acids: CASRTIRGGSGTQYF. CDR3 sequence (DNA): TGTGCCAGCAGGACTATCAGGGGTGGCTCTGGGACCCAGTACTTC. The gene calls are TRBV5-5 and TRBJ2-5; weak D call: TRBD1 (6 bases). Germline V gene sequence: CDR1 SGHKS, CDR2 YYEKEE (reference sequence). V was pared by 5 bases and J by 7 bases, with 21 bases between. CDR3 length: 15 residues.

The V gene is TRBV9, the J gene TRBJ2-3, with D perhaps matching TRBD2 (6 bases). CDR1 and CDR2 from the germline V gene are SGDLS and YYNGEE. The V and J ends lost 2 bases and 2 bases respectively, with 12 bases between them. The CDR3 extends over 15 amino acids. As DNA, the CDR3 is TGTGCCAGCAGCGTTTCGGGACTCTTCACAGATACGCAGTATTTT. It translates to CASSVSGLFTDTQYF.

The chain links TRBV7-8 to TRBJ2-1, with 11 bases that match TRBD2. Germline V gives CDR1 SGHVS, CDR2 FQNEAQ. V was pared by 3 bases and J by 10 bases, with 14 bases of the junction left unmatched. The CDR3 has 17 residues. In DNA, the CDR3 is TGTGCCAGCAGCTTTGTGAGACTAGCGGGACAGCGAGGGGAGCAGTTCTTC. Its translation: CASSFVRLAGQRGEQFF.

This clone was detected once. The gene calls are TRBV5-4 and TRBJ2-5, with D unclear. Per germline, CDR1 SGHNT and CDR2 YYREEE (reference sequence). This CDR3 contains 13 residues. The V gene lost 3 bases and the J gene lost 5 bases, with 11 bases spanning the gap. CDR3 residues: CASSSPSRETQYF. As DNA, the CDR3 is TGTGCCAGCAGCTCCCCGTCCCGGGAGACCCAGTACTTC.

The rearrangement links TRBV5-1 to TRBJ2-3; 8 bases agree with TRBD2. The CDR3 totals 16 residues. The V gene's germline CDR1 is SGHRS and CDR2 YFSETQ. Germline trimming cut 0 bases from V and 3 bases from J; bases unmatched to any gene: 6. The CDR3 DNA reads TGCGCCAGCAGCTTGGGTGGCGGGGGGCCGACAGATACGCAGTATTTT. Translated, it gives CASSLGGGGPTDTQYF. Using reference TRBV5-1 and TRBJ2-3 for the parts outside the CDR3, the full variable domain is KAGVTQTPRYLIKTRGQQVTLSCSPISGHRSVSWYQQTPGQGLQFLFEYFSETQRNKGNFPGRFSGRQFSNSRSEMNVSTLELGDSALYLCASSLGGGGPTDTQYFGPGTRLTVL.

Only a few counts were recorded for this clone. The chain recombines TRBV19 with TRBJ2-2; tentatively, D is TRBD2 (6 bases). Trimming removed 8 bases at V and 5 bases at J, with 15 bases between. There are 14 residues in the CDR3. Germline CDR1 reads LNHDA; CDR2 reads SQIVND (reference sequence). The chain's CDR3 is CASVRGGNTGELFF. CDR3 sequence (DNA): TGTGCCAGTGTTCGGGGAGGCAATACCGGGGAGCTGTTTTTT.

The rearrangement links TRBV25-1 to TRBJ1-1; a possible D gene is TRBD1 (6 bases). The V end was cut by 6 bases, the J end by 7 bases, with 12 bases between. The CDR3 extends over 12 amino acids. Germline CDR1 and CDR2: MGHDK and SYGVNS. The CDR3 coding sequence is TGTGCCAGCAGCCCAGGGGTCGGTGAAGCTTTCTTT. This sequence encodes CASSPGVGEAFF.

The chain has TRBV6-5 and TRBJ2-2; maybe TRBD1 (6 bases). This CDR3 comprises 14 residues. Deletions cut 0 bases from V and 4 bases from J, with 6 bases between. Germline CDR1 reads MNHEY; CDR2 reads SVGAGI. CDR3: CASSYSGGTGELFF. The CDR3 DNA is TGTGCCAGCAGTTACTCAGGGGGCACCGGGGAGCTGTTTTTT.

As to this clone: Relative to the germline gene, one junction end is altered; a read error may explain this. The CDR3 nucleotides read TGCGCCAGCAGCCCCGGACAGCGAAACTATGGCTACCCCTTC. Translated: CASSPGQRNYGYPF. This sequence joins TRBV5-1 and TRBJ1-2; a weak D match, TRBD1 (6 bases). The CDR3 consists of 14 residues. Per the germline V gene, CDR1 is SGHRS and CDR2 is YFSETQ.